Shown below are 4 T cell receptor beta chains from a single sample sequenced in a study of T cell repertoires in cytomegalovirus infection. TCRdb redid the calling of the reads with MiXCR, one entry per CDR3 protein. The sample has 560,000 or so distinct CDR3 sequences; 15% to 20% are singletons. The sequenced sample was CD8+ T cells from PBMCs. These receptors came from a human donor in good health (CMV status not recorded). Some clones in this sample may be carry-over from other donors' samples.

This clonotype has a count of ten or more. This sequence joins TRBV28 and TRBJ2-4, with 9 bases identical to TRBD2. Per germline, CDR1 MDHEN and CDR2 SYDVKM. The CDR3 extends over 16 amino acids. The V segment lost 4 bases and the J segment 1 base; nucleotides outside the gene matches: 5. As DNA, the CDR3 is TGTGCCAGCAGTTATGCTCTAGCGGGGGCCAAAAACATTCAGTACTTC. Its protein product is CASSYALAGAKNIQYF.

This clonotype has more than one count but fewer than ten. The genes are TRBV7-7 and TRBJ2-1; 7 bases line up with TRBD2. Germline loops: CDR1 SSHAT, CDR2 FNYEAQ (reference sequence). The V gene end was trimmed by 5 bases and the J gene end by 9 bases; junction bases not matched to a gene: 7. This CDR3 is built from 13 residues. In DNA, the CDR3 is TGTGCCAGCAGCAACCTCCCTAGCGGTGAGCAGTTCTTC. This sequence encodes CASSNLPSGEQFF.

There are many counts of this clonotype. The rearrangement uses TRBV7-2 and TRBJ2-2; no definite D call. CDR1 is SGHTA, CDR2 FQGNSA, per germline. The CDR3 covers 17 residues. V lost 5 bases, J lost 8 bases, and 24 bases lay in between. CDR3 residues: CASSPRGYYSRPGELFF. CDR3 DNA: TGTGCCAGCAGCCCACGTGGGTACTATTCTCGTCCAGGGGAGCTGTTTTTT.

The chain carries TRBV6-6 and TRBJ2-7, with TRBD2 as a possible D gene (6 bases). The V end was cut by 7 bases, the J end by 2 bases, with 15 bases between. CDR3 length: 14 amino acids. In germline, CDR1 is MNHNY, CDR2 SVGAGI (reference sequence). CDR3 DNA sequence: TGTGCCAGCACCGAAAGGGACTTTGCCTACGAGCAGTACTTC. This codes for CASTERDFAYEQYF.